This TCR beta chain is from a study of beta chain features in type 1 diabetes. V was shortened by 5 bases and J by 5 bases, with 12 bases between the two germline ends. Germline V gene lookup returns CDR1 SGHVS and CDR2 FQNEAQ. The CDR3 loop spans 13 amino acids. cDNA synthesis used the whole RNA isolate, giving expressed TCRB sequences. The assay was immunoSEQ multiplex PCR, and TCRdb's table has in-frame clones only and misses some. The sample includes 330,000 or so clones, around 15% of them seen just once. In its sample, this clone was seen a few times. The TCR comes from a man aged 25-40 years in good health. Material: central memory CD4+ T cells from blood. The genes are TRBV7-8 and TRBJ1-2; maybe TRBD1 (5 bases). The CDR3: CASSRDRFYGYTF. CDR3 bases: TGTGCCAGCAGCCGCGACAGATTTTATGGCTACACCTTC.